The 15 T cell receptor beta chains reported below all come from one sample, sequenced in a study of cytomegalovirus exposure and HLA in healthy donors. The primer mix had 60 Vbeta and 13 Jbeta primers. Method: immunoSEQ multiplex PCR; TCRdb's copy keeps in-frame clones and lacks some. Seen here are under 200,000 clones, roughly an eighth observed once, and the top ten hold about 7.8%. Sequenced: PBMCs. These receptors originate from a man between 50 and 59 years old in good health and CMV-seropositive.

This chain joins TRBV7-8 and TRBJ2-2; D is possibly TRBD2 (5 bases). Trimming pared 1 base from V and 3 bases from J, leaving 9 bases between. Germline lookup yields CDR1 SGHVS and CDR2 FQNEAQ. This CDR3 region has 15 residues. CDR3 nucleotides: TGTGCCAGCAGCTTAGTTCCGGGGTACACCGGGGAGCTGTTTTTT. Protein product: CASSLVPGYTGELFF.

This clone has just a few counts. The CDR3 reads CASSLFGRENTEAFF. The CDR3 nucleotides read TGCGCCAGCAGCTTGTTCGGCAGGGAGAACACTGAAGCTTTCTTT. V is TRBV5-1 and J is TRBJ1-1, with a possible D match to TRBD1 (5 bases). The CDR3 totals 15 residues. With 1 base removed from V and 1 base from J, the gap between germline ends came to 11 bases. Looked up from germline, CDR1 is SGHRS and CDR2 is YFSETQ.

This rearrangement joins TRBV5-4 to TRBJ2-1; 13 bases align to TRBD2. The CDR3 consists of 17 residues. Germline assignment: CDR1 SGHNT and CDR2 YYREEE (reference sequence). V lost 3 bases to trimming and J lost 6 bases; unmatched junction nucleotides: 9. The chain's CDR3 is CASSSVSGTSGANEQFF. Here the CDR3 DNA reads TGTGCCAGCAGCTCAGTATCCGGGACTAGCGGGGCCAATGAGCAGTTCTTC.

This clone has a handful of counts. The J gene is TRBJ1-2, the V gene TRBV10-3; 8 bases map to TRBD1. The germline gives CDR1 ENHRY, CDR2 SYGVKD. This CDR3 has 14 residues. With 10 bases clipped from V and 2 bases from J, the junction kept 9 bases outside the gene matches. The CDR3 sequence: CASKAGTGNYGYTF. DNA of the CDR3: TGTGCCAGCAAAGCCGGGACAGGAAACTATGGCTACACCTTC.

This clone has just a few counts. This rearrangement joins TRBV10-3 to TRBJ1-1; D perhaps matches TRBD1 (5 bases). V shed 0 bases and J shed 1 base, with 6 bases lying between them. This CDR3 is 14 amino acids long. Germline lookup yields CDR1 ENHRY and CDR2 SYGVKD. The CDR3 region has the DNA TGTGCCATCAGTGAGTCTAGGGGGAACACTGAAGCTTTCTTT. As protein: CAISESRGNTEAFF.

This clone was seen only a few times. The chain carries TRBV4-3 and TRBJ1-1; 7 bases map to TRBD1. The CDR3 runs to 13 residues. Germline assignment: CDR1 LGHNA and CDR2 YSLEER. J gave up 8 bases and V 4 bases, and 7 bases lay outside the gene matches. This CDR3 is CASSPDRASEAFF. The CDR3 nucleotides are TGCGCCAGCAGCCCCGACAGGGCGTCAGAAGCTTTCTTT.

This chain's CDR3 is CAIRLAGANTDTQYF. In DNA, the CDR3 is TGTGCCATCAGGTTAGCGGGGGCGAACACAGATACGCAGTATTTT. The V and J genes are TRBV10-3 and TRBJ2-3; TRBD2 aligns across 9 bases. Unmatched junction bases numbered 6, after V lost 6 bases and J lost 2 bases. This CDR3 is 15 amino acids long. Germline assignment: CDR1 ENHRY and CDR2 SYGVKD.

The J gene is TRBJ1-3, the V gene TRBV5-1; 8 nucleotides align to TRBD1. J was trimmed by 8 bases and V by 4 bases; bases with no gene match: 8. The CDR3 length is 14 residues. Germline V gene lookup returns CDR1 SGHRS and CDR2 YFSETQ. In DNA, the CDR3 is TGCGCCAGCAGCACCGGACAGGGAGGTTACACCATATATTTT. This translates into CASSTGQGGYTIYF.

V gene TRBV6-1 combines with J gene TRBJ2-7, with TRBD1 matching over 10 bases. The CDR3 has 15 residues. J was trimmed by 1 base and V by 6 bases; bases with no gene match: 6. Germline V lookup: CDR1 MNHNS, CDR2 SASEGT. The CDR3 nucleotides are TGTGCCAGCAGGGAGGACAGGGGGACTTCCTACGAGCAGTACTTC. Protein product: CASREDRGTSYEQYF.

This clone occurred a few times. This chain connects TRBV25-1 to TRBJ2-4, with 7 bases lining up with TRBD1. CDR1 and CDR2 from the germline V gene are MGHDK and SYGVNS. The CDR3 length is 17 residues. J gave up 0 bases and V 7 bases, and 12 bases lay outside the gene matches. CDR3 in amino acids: CASIRGHWVLAKNIQYF. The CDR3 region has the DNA TGTGCCAGCATAAGGGGGCATTGGGTTCTAGCCAAAAACATTCAGTACTTC.

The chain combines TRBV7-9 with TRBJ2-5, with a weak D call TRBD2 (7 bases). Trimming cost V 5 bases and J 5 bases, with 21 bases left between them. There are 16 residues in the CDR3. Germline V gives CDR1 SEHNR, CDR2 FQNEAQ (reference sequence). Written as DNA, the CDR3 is TGTGCCAGCAGCCAAAGTGGGGGGGGGCCAGGCGAGACCCAGTACTTC. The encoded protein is CASSQSGGGPGETQYF.

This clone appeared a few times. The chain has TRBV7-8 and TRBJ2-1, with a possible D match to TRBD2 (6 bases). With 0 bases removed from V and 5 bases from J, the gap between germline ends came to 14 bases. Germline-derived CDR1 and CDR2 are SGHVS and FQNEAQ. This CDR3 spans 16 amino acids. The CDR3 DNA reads TGTGCCAGCAGCTTAGCGGCGGGGTGGGGTAACAATGAGCAGTTCTTC. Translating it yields CASSLAAGWGNNEQFF.

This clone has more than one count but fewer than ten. The DNA for the CDR3 is TGTGCCAGCAGCTCCCGGGACAGAGCTTTTGGTAACTATGGCTACACCTTC. Its translation is CASSSRDRAFGNYGYTF. This chain connects TRBV11-3 to TRBJ1-2; 7 nucleotides align to TRBD1. Per the germline V gene, CDR1 is SGHNT and CDR2 is YENEEA. J lost 1 base, V lost 4 bases, and 12 bases had no gene match. CDR3 length: 17 residues.

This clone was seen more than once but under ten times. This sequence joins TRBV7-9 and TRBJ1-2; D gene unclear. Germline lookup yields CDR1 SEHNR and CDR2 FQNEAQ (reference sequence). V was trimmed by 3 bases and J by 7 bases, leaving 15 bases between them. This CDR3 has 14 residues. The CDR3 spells CASSLVESRGGYTF. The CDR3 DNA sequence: TGTGCCAGCAGCTTGGTAGAGAGCCGCGGTGGCTACACCTTC.

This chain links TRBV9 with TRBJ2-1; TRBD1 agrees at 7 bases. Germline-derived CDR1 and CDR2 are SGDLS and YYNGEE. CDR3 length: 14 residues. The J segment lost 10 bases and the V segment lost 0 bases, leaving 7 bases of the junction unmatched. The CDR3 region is CASSVEVGGQEQFF. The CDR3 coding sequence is TGTGCCAGCAGCGTAGAAGTAGGGGGCCAAGAGCAGTTCTTC.